The 19 T cell receptor beta chains below come from one sample, sequenced in a study of cytomegalovirus exposure and HLA in healthy donors. TCRdb keeps only in-frame clones here, not all; method: immunoSEQ multiplex PCR. The sample yields roughly 59,000 clones, around 93% seen once. The specimen was PBMCs. The receptors come from a man younger than 35 in good health and CMV-seropositive.

This chain joins TRBV19 and TRBJ2-7; D not certain. The V gene's germline CDR1 is LNHDA and CDR2 SQIVND (reference sequence). Trimming took 4 bases from V and 0 from J, leaving 13 bases between them. The CDR3 spans 15 residues. CDR3: CASSNTALNSYEQYF. The CDR3 DNA follows: TGTGCCAGTAGTAACACAGCCCTAAACTCCTACGAGCAGTACTTC.

The chain carries TRBV27 and TRBJ2-7; TRBD1 matches 11 bases. Germline V gene data show CDR1 as MNHEY and CDR2 as SMNVEV (reference sequence). The CDR3 sequence is 15 residues long. V lost 6 bases and J lost 4; bases outside the gene matches: 8. The CDR3 DNA is TGTGCCAGCAGCTCCTGGACAGGGGGCCCATACGAGCAGTACTTC. Amino acid sequence: CASSSWTGGPYEQYF.

V usage is TRBV5-1 and J usage is TRBJ1-5; tentatively, D is TRBD1 (6 bases). The CDR3 is 13 amino acids. The V end was cut by 5 bases, the J end by 3 bases, with 9 bases between. Germline V CDR1 and CDR2: SGHRS, YFSETQ. This CDR3 is CASRGGINQPQHF. Written as DNA, the CDR3 is TGCGCCAGCAGAGGGGGAATCAATCAGCCCCAGCATTTT.

The V gene is TRBV4-2, the J gene TRBJ2-2; a weak D match, TRBD2 (6 bases). The V gene lost 5 bases and the J gene lost 4 bases, with 23 bases spanning the gap. CDR3 length equals 18 residues. Germline V lookup: CDR1 LGHNA, CDR2 YNFKEQ. CDR3 sequence (DNA): TGTGCCAGCAGCGACGATACCGAGCCGGGAGTGGGCACCGGGGAGCTGTTTTTT. This translates into CASSDDTEPGVGTGELFF.

This sequence joins TRBV28 and TRBJ2-6; 7 nucleotides agree with TRBD2. This CDR3 spans 15 amino acids. Germline-derived CDR1 and CDR2 are MDHEN and SYDVKM. V was pared by 6 bases and J by 0 bases, with 2 bases of the junction left unmatched. The CDR3 reads CASRGGSSGANVLTF. CDR3 in DNA: TGTGCCAGCAGGGGGGGGTCCTCTGGGGCCAACGTCCTGACTTTC.

The J gene is TRBJ1-1, the V gene TRBV30, with TRBD1 identical over 7 bases. The length of the CDR3 is 12 residues. CDR1 and CDR2 from the germline V gene are GTSNPN and SVGIG (reference sequence). V gave up 4 bases and J gave up 4 bases; unmatched junction bases: 3. CDR3 nucleotide sequence: TGTGCCTGGAAGCCAGGGGGCACTGAAGCTTTCTTT. Protein sequence: CAWKPGGTEAFF.

The chain has TRBV19 and TRBJ1-1; D not certain. The CDR3 has 15 amino acids. Germline values: CDR1 LNHDA, CDR2 SQIVND (reference sequence). V dropped 3 bases and J dropped 4 bases, with 15 bases sitting between them. CDR3 amino acids: CASSIPGGSTTEAFF. The CDR3 DNA reads as TGTGCCAGTAGTATCCCCGGAGGCAGCACCACTGAAGCTTTCTTT.

The chain uses TRBV10-1 and TRBJ2-2; D is perhaps TRBD1 (5 bases). Germline loops: CDR1 WNHNN, CDR2 SYGVQD (reference sequence). This CDR3 spans 15 amino acids. Trimming stripped 4 bases from V and 4 bases from J, with 13 bases between. The CDR3 DNA is TGCGCCAGCAGTGGGGGTCCCAGGGCCACCGGGGAGCTGTTTTTT. Protein sequence: CASSGGPRATGELFF.

The chain has TRBV5-1 and TRBJ2-7; 7 bases line up with TRBD1. In germline, CDR1 is SGHRS, CDR2 YFSETQ. The CDR3 has 18 residues. V dropped 3 bases and J dropped 2; count of bases not matched to a gene: 17. CDR3 residues: CASSSMPKDRLTTYEQYF. As DNA, the CDR3 is TGCGCCAGCAGCTCGATGCCTAAGGACAGGCTGACTACCTACGAGCAGTACTTC.

V usage is TRBV19 and J usage is TRBJ2-5, with D possibly being TRBD1 (5 bases). Germline V gene data show CDR1 as LNHDA and CDR2 as SQIVND (reference sequence). The CDR3 has 17 residues. The V and J ends lost 3 bases and 5 bases respectively, with 22 bases between them. The CDR3 here is CASSIGTGANFGETQYF. In nucleotides, the CDR3 is TGTGCCAGTAGTATTGGTACAGGAGCGAATTTCGGGGAGACCCAGTACTTC.

V and J are TRBV7-8 and TRBJ1-3; D might be TRBD1 (5 bases). With 4 bases removed from V and 4 bases from J, the gap between germline ends came to 14 bases. There are 15 residues in the CDR3. CDR1 is SGHVS and CDR2 is FQNEAQ in the germline V gene. CDR3 residues: CASSYTWGGGNTIYF. In DNA form, the CDR3 reads TGTGCCAGCAGCTACACTTGGGGGGGAGGAAACACCATATATTTT.

The rearrangement joins TRBV6-5 to TRBJ2-6, with D tentatively TRBD2 (5 bases). This CDR3 spans 15 amino acids. Trimming shortened V by 6 bases and J by 1 base, and 10 bases separated the two germline ends. Germline-derived CDR1 and CDR2 are MNHEY and SVGAGI. The CDR3 DNA sequence: TGTGCCAGCAGCCACGGGGAGTCTGGGGCCAACGTCCTGACTTTC. This sequence encodes CASSHGESGANVLTF.

This chain joins TRBV21-1 and TRBJ2-7; TRBD1 is the table's D call, not checked against the DNA. TRBV21-1 represents a pseudogene. The CDR3 runs to 16 residues. The DNA of the CDR3 is TGTGCCAGCAGCAAGGTCCTGGCAGGGCCTTGGCACGAGCAGTACTTC. Translated: CASSKVLAGPWHEQYF.

The chain employs TRBV6-1 and TRBJ2-3, with 8 bases lining up with TRBD2. V lost 0 bases, J lost 4 bases, and 9 bases stayed unmatched. This CDR3 contains 17 residues. Germline assignment: CDR1 MNHNS and CDR2 SASEGT. The CDR3 DNA is TGTGCCAGCAGTGAAGCGCTAAGCGGGAGTGGCGCAGATACGCAGTATTTT. Its translation is CASSEALSGSGADTQYF.

The V call is TRBV25-1, the J call TRBJ2-1; 11 nucleotides line up with TRBD1. The CDR3 sequence is 14 residues long. Germline lookup yields CDR1 MGHDK and CDR2 SYGVNS. V was pared by 0 bases and J by 9 bases, with 1 base of the junction left unmatched. The DNA for the CDR3 is TGTGCCAGCAGTGAATATGGGACAGGGGGTGAGCAGTTCTTC. This encodes CASSEYGTGGEQFF.

This chain joins TRBV6-5 and TRBJ2-1, with D perhaps matching TRBD1 (6 bases). The CDR3 contains 14 residues. V was trimmed by 8 bases and J by 4 bases, leaving 15 bases between them. Germline CDR1 and CDR2: MNHEY and SVGAGI. The CDR3 spells CASRLGAKYNEQFF. The CDR3 DNA is TGTGCCAGCCGACTGGGGGCCAAGTACAATGAGCAGTTCTTC.

The gene calls are TRBV2 and TRBJ2-6; 9 nucleotides align to TRBD2. Trimming at V came to 3 bases and at J to 0 bases, leaving 9 bases not matched to a gene. CDR1 and CDR2 from the germline V gene are SNHLY and FYNNEI. The CDR3 loop spans 19 amino acids. In DNA, the CDR3 is TGTGCCAGCAGTGAGGATCGACTAGCGGATTCCTCTGGGGCCAACGTCCTGACTTTC. Amino acid sequence: CASSEDRLADSSGANVLTF.

The chain links TRBV9 to TRBJ2-1, with TRBD2 matching 11 bases. CDR1 SGDLS and CDR2 YYNGEE come from the germline V gene. With V trimmed by 0 bases and J by 9 bases, 8 bases remained unmatched. This CDR3 comprises 16 residues. The DNA for the CDR3 is TGTGCCAGCAGCGTAGCGGCTAGCGGGAGGTTAGGTGAGCAGTTCTTC. It encodes CASSVAASGRLGEQFF.

This clone was seen a few times. The J gene is TRBJ2-7, the V gene TRBV30, with D possibly TRBD2 on 6 matching bases. The CDR3 spans 11 residues. The V end lost 8 bases, the J end lost 2 bases, and 10 bases lay between the germline ends. Germline V gene data show CDR1 as GTSNPN and CDR2 as SVGIG (reference sequence). The CDR3 nucleotides read TGTGCCGGCCGGGAGACCTACGAGCAGTACTTC. Translating gives CAGRETYEQYF.